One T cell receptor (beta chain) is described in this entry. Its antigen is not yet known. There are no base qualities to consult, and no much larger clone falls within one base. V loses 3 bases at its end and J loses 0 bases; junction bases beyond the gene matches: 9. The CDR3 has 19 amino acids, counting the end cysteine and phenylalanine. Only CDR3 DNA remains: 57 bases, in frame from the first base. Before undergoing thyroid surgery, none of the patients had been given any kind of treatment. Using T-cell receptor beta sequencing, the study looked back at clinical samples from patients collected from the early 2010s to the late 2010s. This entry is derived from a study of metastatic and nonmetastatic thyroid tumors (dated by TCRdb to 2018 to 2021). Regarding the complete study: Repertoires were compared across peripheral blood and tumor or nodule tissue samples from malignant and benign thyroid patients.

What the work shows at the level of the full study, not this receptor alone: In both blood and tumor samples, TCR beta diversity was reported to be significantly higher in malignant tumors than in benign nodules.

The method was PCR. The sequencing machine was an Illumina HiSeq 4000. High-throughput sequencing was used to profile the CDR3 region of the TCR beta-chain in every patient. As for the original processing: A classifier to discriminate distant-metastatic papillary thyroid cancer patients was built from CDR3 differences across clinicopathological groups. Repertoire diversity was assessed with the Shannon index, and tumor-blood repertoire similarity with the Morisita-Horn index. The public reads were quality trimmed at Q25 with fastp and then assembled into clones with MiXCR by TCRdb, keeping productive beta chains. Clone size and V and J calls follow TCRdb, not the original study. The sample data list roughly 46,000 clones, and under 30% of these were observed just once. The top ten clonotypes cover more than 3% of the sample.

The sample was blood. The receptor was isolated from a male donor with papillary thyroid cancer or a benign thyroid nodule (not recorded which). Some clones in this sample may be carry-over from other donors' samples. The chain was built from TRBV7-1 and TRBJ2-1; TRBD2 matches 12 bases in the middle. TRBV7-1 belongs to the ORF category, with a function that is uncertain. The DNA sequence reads TGTGCCAGCAGCTCTCCAGAACTAGCGGGAGGAAGCTCCTACAATGAGCAGTTCTTC. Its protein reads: CASSSPELAGGSSYNEQFF.